Only one count was recorded for the clone carrying this T cell receptor beta chain. Sequenced by immunoSEQ multiplex PCR; TCRdb stores in-frame clones only, minus some. The profile shows 80,000 or so clones, about 92% of them singletons. These data belong to a study of T cell responses to AZD1222 COVID-19 vaccine. V lost 7 bases and J 0 bases, leaving 10 bases between the germline ends. Germline V gene sequence: CDR1 LGHDT, CDR2 YNNKEL (reference sequence). This CDR3 contains 13 residues. The TCR sequence derives from an adult who received the AZD1222 COVID-19 vaccine. The chain recombines TRBV3-1 (or the pseudogene TRBV3-2) with TRBJ2-7; D is unresolved. The sample was peripheral blood, taken 28 days after the second AZD1222 dose. The chain's CDR3 is CASMSVGSYEQYF. CDR3 sequence (DNA): TGTGCCAGCATGTCGGTCGGCTCCTACGAGCAGTACTTC.